This T cell receptor beta chain is from a study of molecular identifiers for immune sequencing clone quantification. Findings of the study overall: For effector cells, clones above 20 RNA copies held over 97% of molecules; for naive cells, under 1%. Underestimated sizes of highly expanded clones could result from identical TCR molecules that share a barcode.

Methods described previously, with TCR primers listed, were used for bulk TCR libraries. TCRdb reprocessed the PCR reads with MiXCR, giving one entry per CDR3 protein. The data contain more than 450,000 distinct CDR3 sequences, about 20% of them singletons. The CDR3 is made up of 14 amino acids. V dropped 3 bases and J dropped 4 bases, with 13 bases sitting between them. Germline CDR1 DFQATT, CDR2 SNEGSKA (reference sequence). Points on this clonotype: Its antigen is not known.

With RNA at 10%, 30% or 50%, naive CD8 libraries came from roughly 20,000 to 1,000,000 sorted cells. The V and J genes are TRBV20-1 and TRBJ1-3, with no clear D. Sequenced input: naive CD8+ T cells from blood, with Jurkat cell RNA spiked in. Subset indicated: FACS-sorted CD8+CD4-CCR7+CD45RA+ naive T cells. The receptor's source is a human donor in good health. Some libraries in this study had Jurkat cell RNA spiked in. The CDR3 nucleotides are TGCAGTGCTAGGTACCCCTTTCCCGGAAACACCATATATTTT. Protein: CSARYPFPGNTIYF.